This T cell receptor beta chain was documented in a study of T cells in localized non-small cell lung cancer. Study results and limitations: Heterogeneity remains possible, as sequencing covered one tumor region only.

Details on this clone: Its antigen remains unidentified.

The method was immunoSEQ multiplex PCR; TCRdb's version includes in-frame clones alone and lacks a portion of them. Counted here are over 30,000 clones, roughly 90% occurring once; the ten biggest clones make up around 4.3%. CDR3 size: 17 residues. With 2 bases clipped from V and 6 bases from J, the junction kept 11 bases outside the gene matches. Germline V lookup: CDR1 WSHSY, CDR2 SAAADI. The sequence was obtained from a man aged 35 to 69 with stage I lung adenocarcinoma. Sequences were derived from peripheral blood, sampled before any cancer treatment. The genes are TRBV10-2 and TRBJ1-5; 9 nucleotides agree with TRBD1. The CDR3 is CASSENFGQGYSQPQHF. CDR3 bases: TGCGCCAGCAGTGAGAATTTCGGACAGGGGTATAGTCAGCCCCAGCATTTT.